This TCR beta chain was recorded in a study of cytomegalovirus exposure and HLA in healthy donors. Background on the study: Most donors, 70% to 85% of more than 300 genotyped, fell in the Caucasian-associated ancestry cluster.

The PCR had 60 Vbeta and 13 Jbeta primers. Clones were sequenced by immunoSEQ multiplex PCR, and TCRdb holds only the in-frame ones, with some missing. The sample has about 130,000 clones, around four fifths seen once. Study observations and caveats: Earlier results showed most TCR beta V segments being productive about 87% or about 30% of the time. Usually a TCR sequence was rare, but some public TCRs were found in many donors. TRBV6-2, TRBV6-3 and some other V segments were excluded as indistinguishable.

J gave up 6 bases and V 5 bases, and 9 bases lay outside the gene matches. Germline loops: CDR1 SGHTA, CDR2 FQGTGA. The CDR3 consists of 14 residues. Of note for this clone: What it binds is unknown.

The chain combines TRBV7-3 with TRBJ2-7; the match to TRBD1 covers 8 bases. The receptor comes from a woman aged 40-49 years in good health and CMV-seropositive. The specimen sequenced was PBMCs. For the CDR3, the DNA is TGTGCCAGCAGCCCCGGACAGGGAGGATCCGAGCAGTACTTC. This gives the protein CASSPGQGGSEQYF.